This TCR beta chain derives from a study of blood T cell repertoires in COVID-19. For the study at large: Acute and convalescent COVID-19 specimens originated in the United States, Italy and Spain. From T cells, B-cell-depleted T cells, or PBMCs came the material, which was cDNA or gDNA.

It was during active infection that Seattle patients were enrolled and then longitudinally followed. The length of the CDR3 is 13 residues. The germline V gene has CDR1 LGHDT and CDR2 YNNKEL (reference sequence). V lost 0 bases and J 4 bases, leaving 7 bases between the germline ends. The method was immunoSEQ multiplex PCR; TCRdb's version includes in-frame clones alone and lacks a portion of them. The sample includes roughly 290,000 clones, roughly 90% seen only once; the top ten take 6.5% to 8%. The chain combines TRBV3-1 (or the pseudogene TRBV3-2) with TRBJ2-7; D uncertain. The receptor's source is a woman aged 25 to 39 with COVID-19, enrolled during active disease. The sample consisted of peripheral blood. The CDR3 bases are TGTGCCAGCAGCCAAGATGTCGGGTACGAGCAGTACTTC. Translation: CASSQDVGYEQYF.